This T cell receptor (beta chain) was recovered during a study of metastatic and nonmetastatic thyroid tumors. Overall study: It was across blood and tumor or nodule tissue from malignant and benign thyroid patients that repertoires were compared. Study-wide results and caveats: Compared with benign nodules, malignant thyroid tumors were reported to have significantly higher TCR beta diversity in both blood and tumor.

J lost 7 bases, V lost 5 bases, and 8 bases had no gene match. The CDR3 totals 14 residues. Germline lookup yields CDR1 MNHEY and CDR2 SVGAGI. The sample holds a few counts of this clone. Its target is unknown. TCRdb redid the clone calls on the PCR reads using MiXCR. The top ten clones hold roughly 20% of a sample with over 15,000 clones, about 31% of them seen once. Thyroid surgery was preceded by no treatment in any patient. The receptor's source is a female donor with papillary thyroid cancer or a benign thyroid nodule (not recorded which). Some clones in this sample may be carry-over from other donors' samples. The specimen was adjacent normal tissue. The V gene is TRBV6-5, the J gene TRBJ1-5; 7 positions match TRBD1. The CDR3 sequence: CASSTDRAGQPQHF. In DNA, the CDR3 is TGTGCCAGCAGTACTGACAGGGCGGGGCAGCCCCAGCATTTT.